Listed below are T cell receptor beta chains from one sample, sequenced in a study of T cell changes during pregnancy in multiple sclerosis. Profiled with immunoSEQ multiplex PCR; TCRdb holds only in-frame clones, not every one. The sample consists of about 55,000 clones, 93% of them appearing once. Sequencing was performed on CD8+ T cells from peripheral blood mononuclear cells, taken in the second trimester of pregnancy. These receptors all come from a female donor with multiple sclerosis, enrolled in a pregnancy study. Each CDR3 is given with its conserved first and last residue. A D gene is named only where the DNA matches it firmly. Expanded clones are given a class, and other clones once, few, many or no size at all.

clone size | D gene | J gene | V gene | CDR3 protein | CDR3 DNA
. | TRBD1 | TRBJ2-1 | TRBV9 | CASSANAGTGKYNEQFF | TGTGCCAGCAGCGCCAATGCCGGGACAGGGAAGTACAATGAGCAGTTCTTC
few | . | TRBJ1-3 | TRBV9 | CASRGGAGNTIYF | TGTGCCAGCAGGGGGGGGGCTGGAAACACCATATATTTT
. | . | TRBJ2-7 | TRBV5-1 | CASSLARGHYEQYF | TGCGCCAGCAGCTTGGCCCGGGGTCATTACGAGCAGTACTTC
. | . | TRBJ2-1 | TRBV27 | CASSPGGVPYNEQFF | TGTGCCAGCAGCCCAGGAGGGGTACCCTACAATGAGCAGTTCTTC
once | TRBD1 | TRBJ1-2 | TRBV10-3 | CAISPGSVSDREDNNYGYTF | TGTGCCATCAGCCCCGGGTCGGTATCGGACAGGGAGGATAATAACTATGGCTACACCTTC
. | TRBD2 | TRBJ2-3 | TRBV27 | CASSSRTSGAADTQYF | TGTGCCAGCAGTTCCCGGACTAGCGGGGCTGCGGATACGCAGTATTTT
. | TRBD1 | TRBJ1-5 | TRBV7-9 | CASSLGQGSNQPQHF | TGTGCCAGCAGCTTGGGACAGGGGTCCAATCAGCCCCAGCATTTT
. | . | TRBJ1-5 | TRBV9 | CASSVGGGANQPQHF | TGTGCCAGCAGCGTAGGCGGGGGTGCCAATCAGCCCCAGCATTTT
few | . | TRBJ1-6 | TRBV7-9 | CASSLGGGNSPLHF | TGTGCCAGCAGCTTAGGAGGGGGTAACTCACCCCTCCACTTT
. | . | TRBJ1-6 | TRBV10-3 | CAISESRSSYNSPLHF | TGTGCCATCAGTGAGTCGAGGAGCTCCTATAATTCACCCCTCCACTTT
. | . | TRBJ2-7 | TRBV4-2 | CASSQANSGVYEQYF | TGTGCCAGCAGCCAAGCTAATAGCGGAGTGTACGAGCAGTACTTC
few | . | TRBJ1-1 | TRBV30 | CASLLGRLNTEAFF | TGTGCCTCCCTCTTGGGGCGGTTGAACACTGAAGCTTTCTTT
. | TRBD1 | TRBJ2-7 | TRBV30 | CAGNTGDYEQYF | TGTGCCGGTAATACAGGGGACTACGAGCAGTACTTC
. | . | TRBJ2-7 | TRBV7-2 | CASSLSGYEQYF | TGTGCCAGCAGCTTGAGCGGCTACGAGCAGTACTTC
. | TRBD1 | TRBJ2-5 | TRBV5-4 | CASGGQEETQYF | TGTGCCAGCGGAGGACAGGAAGAGACCCAGTACTTC
. | . | TRBJ1-1 | TRBV19 | CASSWGHSNTEAFF | TGTGCCAGTAGTTGGGGACACTCGAACACTGAAGCTTTCTTT
. | . | TRBJ1-4 | TRBV4-1 | CASTLMGVGEKLFF | TGCGCCAGCACCCTAATGGGCGTAGGTGAAAAACTGTTTTTT
. | . | TRBJ1-5 | TRBV30 | CAWSVQWNQPQHF | TGTGCCTGGAGTGTACAGTGGAATCAGCCCCAGCATTTT
. | . | TRBJ2-7 | TRBV5-6 | CASSLSNEQYF | TGTGCCAGCAGCCTTAGCAACGAGCAGTACTTC
. | TRBD2 | TRBJ2-2 | TRBV12-5 | CASGGETSALMGTGELFF | TGTGCTAGTGGTGGAGAAACTAGCGCCCTTATGGGAACCGGGGAGCTGTTTTTT
. | TRBD2 | TRBJ2-7 | TRBV4-3 | CASSSGGAYEQYF | TGCGCCAGCAGTTCCGGGGGGGCCTACGAGCAGTACTTC
once | . | TRBJ1-3 | TRBV2 | CASSSILRQQAGNTIYF | TGTGCCAGCAGTTCCATCCTTAGACAGCAAGCTGGAAACACCATATATTTT
. | TRBD2 | TRBJ2-5 | TRBV27 | CASTSRLAGPTSETQYF | TGTGCCAGCACCTCTCGACTAGCGGGGCCTACTTCAGAGACCCAGTACTTC
. | . | TRBJ2-7 | TRBV27 | CASSLGRSYEQYF | TGTGCCAGCAGTTTGGGCCGCTCCTACGAGCAGTACTTC
. | . | TRBJ1-1 | TRBV7-6 | CASSVWESTEAFF | TGTGCCAGCAGCGTCTGGGAGAGCACTGAAGCTTTCTTT
. | . | TRBJ2-7 | TRBV20-1 | CSASTGSEQYF | TGCAGTGCTAGTACAGGGAGCGAGCAGTACTTC
. | TRBD1 | TRBJ1-2 | TRBV29-1 | CSVRQGRNYGYTF | TGCAGCGTACGACAGGGGCGGAACTATGGCTACACCTTC
. | TRBD1 | TRBJ2-5 | TRBV7-9 | CASSRQGLETQYF | TGTGCCAGCAGTCGACAGGGATTAGAGACCCAGTACTTC
. | TRBD1 | TRBJ1-4 | TRBV2 | CASRQTPGQGSEKLFF | TGTGCCAGCAGACAGACCCCGGGACAGGGTTCGGAAAAACTGTTTTTT
. | . | TRBJ2-1 | TRBV4-1 | CASSPRGGDPVVNEQFF | TGCGCCAGCAGCCCGCGAGGAGGGGACCCAGTAGTCAATGAGCAGTTCTTC
. | . | TRBJ2-1 | TRBV19 | CASSPDRLPYNEQFF | TGTGCCAGTAGCCCAGACAGGCTTCCATACAATGAGCAGTTCTTC
. | TRBD2 | TRBJ2-7 | TRBV4-1 | CASSQEGGLAGGEQYF | TGCGCCAGCAGCCAGGAGGGGGGGCTAGCGGGAGGTGAGCAGTACTTC
. | . | TRBJ1-5 | TRBV19 | CASSIFTRQDQPQHF | TGTGCCAGCAGTATCTTTACTAGGCAGGATCAGCCCCAGCATTTT
. | TRBD2 | TRBJ2-7 | TRBV27 | CASSFGLAGAEQYF | TGTGCCAGCAGTTTCGGACTAGCGGGAGCCGAGCAGTACTTC
. | TRBD1 | TRBJ2-6 | TRBV9 | CASSAGQGANGANVLTF | TGTGCCAGCAGCGCAGGGCAGGGGGCTAACGGGGCCAACGTCCTGACTTTC
. | TRBD2 | TRBJ2-4 | TRBV28 | CASSPLSGSDIQYF | TGTGCCAGCAGTCCCCTTAGCGGGAGTGACATTCAGTACTTC
. | TRBD1 | TRBJ2-5 | TRBV6-1 | CASTRGSGGETQYF | TGTGCCAGCACCAGGGGGTCAGGCGGCGAGACCCAGTACTTC
. | . | TRBJ1-2 | TRBV29-1 | CSLRDTYGYTF | TGCAGTCTACGGGACACCTATGGCTACACCTTC
. | . | TRBJ1-2 | TRBV2 | CASSEGGGKGYTF | TGTGCCAGCAGTGAAGGGGGGGGGAAAGGCTACACCTTC
. | . | TRBJ1-1 | TRBV7-3 | CASSFATVNTEAFF | TGTGCCAGCAGCTTCGCGACTGTGAACACTGAAGCTTTCTTT
. | TRBD1 | TRBJ2-7 | TRBV5-6 | CASSLGQGVYEQYF | TGTGCCAGCAGCTTGGGACAGGGGGTCTACGAGCAGTACTTC